This T cell receptor beta chain comes out of a study of cytomegalovirus exposure and HLA in healthy donors (TCRdb year 2017). The study in broad terms: In an earlier analysis of roughly 500 of the donors, less than 350 Gb of sequence data and just under 120 million unique TCR beta sequences from some 170 million T cells were reported. About 280 gigabases of sequencing data and around 80 million unique TCR sequences made up an early release that covered 640 HLA-typed donors. Of the roughly 390 genotyped donors, 65% to 90% were placed in the genetic ancestry cluster associated with self-reported Caucasian donors. The study was designed to test whether signatures of past pathogen exposure could be identified by cataloging public T cell receptors. The T cell repertoires of 666 subjects were profiled by immunosequencing and related to cytomegalovirus serostatus. A separate validation cohort of 100 to 150 different subjects was used in addition to the roughly 720-subject first cohort. High-throughput TCR immunosequencing, statistical association of individual TCRs with disease status, and machine learning were combined to predict cytomegalovirus infection status. In a later analysis, previously published TCR beta repertoires from 550 to 750 donors were re-analyzed and high-resolution HLA genotyping was added so that TCR occurrence patterns could be studied. The later analysis used no new phenotypic data to find candidate immune exposures, relying instead on TCR beta sequences and their occurrence across donors. To decide whether each TCR beta V gene segment behaved as functional or pseudogenic, an earlier analysis of nearly 600 of the donors relied on high-throughput TCR beta sequencing. Alongside the repertoire data, information on donor age, sex, ethnicity and CMV serostatus was compiled. A later genetic analysis took genome-wide SNP genotypes for about 60% of the roughly 670 donors and used that subset as a discovery cohort. All discovery cohort repertoires had been generated on a single sequencing platform. HLA typing covered class I and class II loci at four-digit resolution. Typing coverage varied by locus: roughly 629-630 donors for A, B, C, DRB1 and DQB1; under 550 for DQA1; more than 600 for DPA1; 450 to 480 for DPB1. Four or five DR-DQ haplotypes were handled as single units for association and clustering, since linkage in the cohort was strong. Among 300 to 500 genotyped donors of the cohort, an average of roughly 230,000 unique TCR beta nucleotide sequences was sequenced per donor, of which roughly 18% were non-productive.

What the research found in general, with its limitations: Some IMGT-functional V segments, including TRBV6-2 and TRBV6-3, could not be told apart with the 87-base-pair reads, so those segments were excluded. In both the original and validation cohorts, the classifier was reported to diagnose cytomegalovirus status with high specificity and sensitivity. In a later analysis, TCR association rates were found to vary across HLA loci, with the most associated TCRs seen for DRB1 alleles and the fewest for HLA-C alleles. Because HLA typing was unavailable for some donors at each locus, only the typed subset was used in association tests. According to the authors, the approach could potentially be generalized to other disease states and immunological phenotypes. In vitro tests confirmed that a few of the cytomegalovirus-associated TCR beta chains recognize cytomegalovirus antigens. At a false discovery rate of 0.05, a later analysis linked 15,000 to 20,000 TCR beta sequences to specific HLA alleles. CMV serostatus was the only immune exposure information available for the cohort. According to a later analysis, parvovirus B19, influenza, CMV and Epstein-Barr virus appeared linked to several top co-occurrence clusters. A total of 164 TCR beta chains were listed by the study as associated with cytomegalovirus. In this cohort, only TCR beta chains were sequenced, and detectable features were limited by the absence of alpha or paired-chain data. Roughly uniform sequencing depth across donors was assumed in presence/absence analyses, although this assumption may not hold. Most TCR sequences were seen in very few donors, while some public TCRs were found in many individuals. In an earlier analysis of around 600 of the donors, most TCR beta V segments appeared in productive rearrangements about 87% or about 30% of the time, broadly matching IMGT annotations. In a later genetic analysis, fewer N-insertions in productive TCRs were reported among donors in an Asian-associated ancestry cluster than the roughly 700-donor mean. A cluster of highly shared sequence variants was judged likely to be a technical artifact of the sequencing pipeline. Linkage disequilibrium might explain the correlated functional status among segregating V segments, but an unknown experimental factor could not be excluded. The earlier analysis of fewer than 750 of the donors excluded some 16 rarely observed V segments, including chromosome 9 orphons, because counts were too low. Compared with equally common non-associated chains, HLA-associated TCR beta chains in a later analysis were more clonally expanded and had lower generation probabilities. When HLA alleles, especially DR and DQ, strongly co-occurred, TCR associations were difficult to assign to individual alleles. A further reported finding was that TCR beta sequences accurately predicted the HLA-A and HLA-B alleles for most subjects in the first cohort. Most CMV-associated TCR beta chains appeared to be HLA-restricted in a later analysis, and the HLA associations seemed to be driven largely by CMV exposure. In a later genetic analysis, a missense DCLRE1C variant was associated with V-gene and J-gene trimming of TCR beta chains, and the association was replicated in an independent cohort.

The library came from the immunoSEQ multiplex PCR assay. For the multiplex PCR, a mixture combining 60 forward primers for TCR Vbeta segments and 13 reverse primers for TCR Jbeta segments was used. A multiplex PCR assay on genomic DNA amplified the CDR3 region of rearranged TCR beta genes. On the Illumina HiSeq System, the amplified TCR beta libraries were sequenced as 87-base-pair reads. The authors' pipeline ran thus. Across the 500 to 750 repertoires, a later analysis counted 78 million or so unique TCR beta chains, around 11 million of which were shared by at least two donors. A nearest-neighbor algorithm error-corrected the raw reads and collapsed the reads into unique sequences, merging closely related sequences to remove PCR and sequencing errors. Alignment of CDR3 sequences to IMGT reference sequences was used to assign V, D and J gene segments. Each retained sequence needed at least a six-nucleotide match to both a V gene segment and a J gene segment. A rearrangement counted as productive if the CDR3 had no stop codons and remained in frame with V and J, and every other rearrangement counted as non-productive. CDR3 was defined according to IMGT convention as the region running from the second conserved V-encoded cysteine to the conserved J-encoded phenylalanine. In an earlier analysis of roughly 580 of the donors, sequences lacking an unambiguous match to a single V gene segment were excluded. In an earlier analysis of approximately 500 of the donors, a V segment was called functional when productive rearrangements were above 56.7%, and segregating when the standard deviation between donors exceeded 5%. A statistical classification framework was built to diagnose cytomegalovirus status from the catalog of TCR beta chain sequences. V and J gene assignment, in a later analysis, came from comparing TCR nucleotide sequences with IMGT/GENE-DB human TR gene sequences. The TCRdist pipeline was used in a later analysis to assign CDR3 sequences and most-parsimonious VDJ recombination scenarios. In a later analysis, each TCR beta chain was defined by its CDR3 amino acid sequence together with its V-gene family, and reads without a unique V-gene family were excluded. As a way to deal with suspected cross-contamination and a sequencing artifact, a later analysis dropped hundreds of nucleotide sequences that were highly shared and had low generation probability. A later analysis calculated a clonal expansion index for each public chain from normalized within-repertoire ranks of inferred template counts. Generation probabilities in a later analysis came from a VDJ recombination model fitted to out-of-frame rearrangements, and those results were checked against IGoR. In a later analysis, TCR-TCR, TCR-HLA and TCR-CMV co-occurrence was scored with hypergeometric tests, and a repertoire-size bias correction was applied to TCR pairs. To estimate false discovery rates, a later analysis permuted the HLA or CMV assignments 20 times. In a later analysis, co-occurring TCRs were grouped using DBSCAN, with TCRdist sequence similarity added in when clustering inside HLA-allele-positive subsets. Co-occurrence clustering excluded repertoires with fewer than 30,000 or more than 120,000 public chains, plus five with anomalous nucleotide sharing. Not all clones reach the TCRdb copy of this immuneACCESS table, which keeps in-frame sequences only. Checked studies attribute under half of the gap to unresolved V genes and leave the rest unexplained. V, J and clone size are taken as reported in that table, and D and trimming were inferred from the DNA itself. The sample table contains about 97,000 clones; only one count was recorded for 70% to 80% of them. In total, the top ten clones hold around 9.6% of the sample.

From cysteine to phenylalanine, the CDR3 is 11 amino acids long. Here the CDR3 DNA is all that survives: 33 bases in frame from base 1. CDR1 DFQATT and CDR2 SNEGSKA are derived from the germline V gene (reference sequence). There are a few counts of this clone. Its antigen target is currently unknown. No base qualities exist here, and no much larger clone lies one base off it. In total, about 650 healthy bone marrow donors made up the cohort. At the time of sampling, all cohort members were nominally healthy, though unrecorded immune exposures were likely present. The donor tested CMV seropositive and was one of the 289 seropositive cohort members. Each donor provided a peripheral blood sample, and peripheral blood mononuclear cells were used for TCR beta sequencing. The Qiagen DNeasy Blood Extraction Kit was used to extract genomic DNA from the blood cell samples.

Sequenced material: PBMCs. The sequence was obtained from a male donor in good health and CMV-seropositive. Recombination connected TRBV20-1 to TRBJ2-5, and possibly TRBD2, on 6 matching bases. The encoded CDR3 is CSPVGGETQYF. The DNA sequence is TGCAGCCCCGTGGGGGGAGAGACCCAGTACTTC.